A selection of T cell receptor beta chains follows, all from one sample in a study of T cell repertoires in cytomegalovirus infection. Antigen specificity for these receptors is unknown. One entry per CDR3 protein, called by TCRdb with MiXCR from the reads. The table lists some 940,000 distinct CDR3 sequences, 25% to 40% of them singletons, with around an eighth in the top ten. Here the sequenced sample was cultured CD8+ T cells from PBMCs, taken from culture after CMV antigen stimulation. These receptor sequences come from a human donor in good health (CMV status not recorded). Some clones in this sample may be carry-over from other donors' samples. Both conserved end residues are part of each CDR3. The D gene is left open where the match is weak. Size is omitted from some rows. Given values are once, few, many or a class for expanded clones.

J gene,clone size,V gene,D gene,CDR3 protein,CDR3 DNA
TRBJ2-7,many,TRBV7-2,-,CASSPGGGPYEQYF,TGTGCCAGCAGCCCCGGGGGCGGACCCTACGAGCAGTACTTC
TRBJ2-1,few,TRBV7-6,-,CASSPSLFF,TGTGCCAGCAGCCCTAGTCTGTTCTTC
TRBJ1-2,-,TRBV4-1,TRBD1,CAGTGAANYGYTF,TGCGCCGGCACAGGGGCCGCTAACTATGGCTACACCTTC
TRBJ2-3,-,TRBV7-9,TRBD1,CASSFQGQAPTDTQYF,TGTGCCAGCAGCTTCCAAGGACAGGCGCCCACAGATACGCAGTATTTT
TRBJ1-1,few,TRBV7-3,-,CASRLAGDPEAFF,TGTGCCAGCAGGTTGGCCGGGGACCCTGAAGCTTTCTTT
TRBJ1-2,-,TRBV4-1,-,CASSQEHQGYMRGGFTF,TGCGCCAGCAGCCAAGAGCACCAGGGCTATATGCGGGGTGGCTTCACCTTC
TRBJ2-1,-,TRBV6-5,-,CASSPQGENYNEQFF,TGTGCCAGCAGTCCACAGGGCGAAAATTACAATGAGCAGTTCTTC
TRBJ2-1,-,TRBV5-3,-,CTSSFITGTPHGEQFF,TGTACCAGCAGCTTTATCACAGGAACCCCTCATGGGGAGCAGTTCTTC
TRBJ1-4,once,TRBV7-9,TRBD1,CASSHPDRQGHEKLFF,TGTGCCAGCAGCCATCCTGACCGACAGGGGCATGAAAAACTGTTTTTT
TRBJ1-1,-,TRBV5-6,TRBD1,CASSLGRDRGRTNTEAFF,TGTGCCAGCAGCTTGGGGCGGGACAGGGGGCGAACGAACACTGAAGCTTTCTTT
TRBJ2-1,-,TRBV6-5,TRBD1,CASSSRQGMPYNEQFF,TGTGCCAGCAGTTCAAGACAGGGTATGCCCTACAATGAGCAGTTCTTC
TRBJ1-1,few,TRBV2,-,CATDRITEAFF,TGTGCCACGGACAGAATCACTGAAGCTTTCTTT
TRBJ1-2,many,TRBV12-3/TRBV12-4,-,CASSDLIRGNYGYTF,TGTGCCAGCAGTGACCTTATAAGGGGAAACTATGGCTACACCTTC
TRBJ2-7,few,TRBV5-4,-,CASSWGGLGYEQYF,TGTGCCAGCAGCTGGGGGGGCTTGGGGTACGAGCAGTACTTC
TRBJ2-3,many,TRBV7-2,TRBD1,CASSFYRGLTDTQYF,TGTGCCAGCAGCTTTTACAGGGGTTTGACAGATACGCAGTATTTT
TRBJ2-7,-,TRBV27,-,CASSLWVQSASYEQYF,TGTGCCAGCAGTTTATGGGTACAGTCCGCCTCCTACGAGCAGTACTTC
TRBJ2-5,once,TRBV7-9,-,CASAKGGPPGETQYF,TGTGCCAGCGCTAAGGGGGGGCCCCCAGGAGAGACCCAGTACTTC
TRBJ1-1,few,TRBV24-1,-,CATSDGRTEAFF,TGTGCCACCAGTGATGGGCGAACTGAAGCTTTCTTT
TRBJ1-1,-,TRBV19,-,CASSMGGSEAFF,TGTGCCAGTAGTATGGGGGGCTCGGAGGCTTTCTTT
TRBJ2-2,-,TRBV24-1,-,CATSDLPTGPDLDTGELFF,TGTGCCACCAGTGATTTGCCCACAGGCCCGGATTTGGACACCGGGGAGCTGTTTTTT
TRBJ2-7,-,TRBV6-2/TRBV6-3,-,CASSLSILYEQYF,TGTGCCAGCAGTCTTTCTATCCTCTACGAGCAGTACTTC
TRBJ1-3,many,TRBV7-6,-,CASSPGTGNTIYF,TGTGCCAGCAGCCCGGGAACTGGAAACACCATATATTTT
TRBJ1-1,-,TRBV12-3/TRBV12-4,-,CASGFRGLGGTEAFF,TGTGCCAGCGGCTTCCGGGGTTTGGGTGGAACTGAAGCTTTCTTT
TRBJ1-5,few,TRBV6-1,-,CASLNSLNQPQHF,TGTGCCAGCCTTAACAGCCTCAATCAGCCCCAGCATTTT
TRBJ1-5,few,TRBV3-1,-,CASSQSQANQPQHF,TGTGCCAGCAGCCAGTCCCAGGCTAATCAGCCCCAGCATTTT
TRBJ1-2,-,TRBV12-5,TRBD1,CASGLDLVDRLDYGYTF,TGTGCTAGTGGTTTAGACCTCGTGGACAGGCTCGACTATGGCTACACCTTC
TRBJ1-5,-,TRBV19,-,CASSIDFSNQPQHF,TGTGCCAGTAGTATCGACTTTAGCAATCAGCCCCAGCATTTT